A selection of T cell receptor beta chains follows, all from one sample in a study of blood T cell repertoires in COVID-19. Data came from immunoSEQ multiplex PCR; TCRdb stores just in-frame clones and leaves some out. This sample yields around 240,000 clones, of which approximately 80% are seen a single time; 6.5% to 9% belongs to the top ten. The source material was peripheral blood. These receptors were collected from a woman aged 45-65 years with acute or convalescent COVID-19. The CDR3 runs from the conserved cysteine through the conserved F or W. D genes are given only for firm matches. The listing skips clone size in some rows; elsewhere it reads once, few, many or a size class.

J: TRBJ2-4; size: -; length: 14; V: TRBV5-1; D: -; CDR3: CASHNAGAGNIQYF; DNA: TGCGCCAGCCATAACGCAGGGGCCGGAAACATTCAGTACTTC
J: TRBJ2-7; size: -; length: 15; V: TRBV11-2; D: -; CDR3: CASSLSIATPGEQYF; DNA: TGTGCCAGCAGCTTATCGATTGCGACTCCGGGCGAGCAGTACTTC
J: TRBJ2-5; size: -; length: 14; V: TRBV7-9; D: TRBD2; CDR3: CASRIAGGEETQYF; DNA: TGTGCCAGCAGAATAGCGGGAGGCGAAGAGACCCAGTACTTC
J: TRBJ1-2; size: -; length: 15; V: TRBV19; D: -; CDR3: CASSIDHSGAYGYTF; DNA: TGTGCTAGTAGTATAGATCACTCAGGGGCGTATGGCTACACCTTC
J: TRBJ1-2; size: -; length: 14; V: TRBV19; D: TRBD1; CDR3: CASSTTGTAYGYTF; DNA: TGTGCCAGTAGTACCACCGGGACAGCCTATGGCTACACCTTC
J: TRBJ1-2; size: -; length: 16; V: TRBV7-2; D: TRBD1; CDR3: CASSLDAGGSNYGYTF; DNA: TGTGCCAGCAGCTTAGATGCAGGGGGTTCTAACTATGGCTACACCTTC
J: TRBJ1-2; size: -; length: 13; V: TRBV30; D: -; CDR3: CAWDRARSYGYTF; DNA: TGTGCCTGGGATAGAGCCCGGAGTTATGGCTACACCTTC
J: TRBJ1-2; size: -; length: 15; V: TRBV6-5; D: -; CDR3: CASSSTGTKNYGYTF; DNA: TGTGCCAGCAGTTCCACCGGGACAAAGAACTATGGCTACACCTTC
J: TRBJ2-7; size: -; length: 15; V: TRBV13; D: TRBD2; CDR3: CASSLVAGDGYEQYF; DNA: TGTGCCAGCAGCTTAGTAGCGGGAGACGGTTACGAGCAGTACTTC
J: TRBJ2-3; size: -; length: 18; V: TRBV4-3; D: -; CDR3: CASSQDDWGRRGTDTQYF; DNA: TGCGCCAGCAGCCAAGATGATTGGGGGAGGAGGGGCACAGATACGCAGTATTTT
J: TRBJ1-2; size: -; length: 14; V: TRBV18; D: TRBD1; CDR3: CASSSTGDPYGYTF; DNA: TGTGCCAGCTCATCGACAGGGGACCCCTATGGCTACACCTTC
J: TRBJ2-7; size: -; length: 16; V: TRBV6-6; D: -; CDR3: CASSPQTPSISYEQYF; DNA: TGTGCCAGCAGTCCGCAGACACCTTCAATCTCCTACGAGCAGTACTTC
J: TRBJ1-1; size: -; length: 14; V: TRBV2; D: -; CDR3: CASLAGEYHTEAFF; DNA: TGTGCCAGCCTAGCGGGGGAATACCACACTGAAGCTTTCTTT
J: TRBJ2-5; size: -; length: 14; V: TRBV19; D: TRBD1; CDR3: CASSIRAGGGTQYF; DNA: TGTGCCAGTAGTATACGGGCAGGGGGTGGGACCCAGTACTTC
J: TRBJ1-5; size: -; length: 15; V: TRBV6-6; D: -; CDR3: CASSWGTAAGEPQHF; DNA: TGTGCCAGCAGTTGGGGAACAGCGGCTGGGGAGCCCCAGCATTTT
J: TRBJ1-5; size: -; length: 14; V: TRBV7-2; D: TRBD1; CDR3: CASNRQGSNQPQHF; DNA: TGTGCCAGCAACCGACAGGGTAGCAATCAGCCCCAGCATTTT
J: TRBJ2-1; size: -; length: 15; V: TRBV18; D: TRBD2; CDR3: CASSPLTLAGGEQFF; DNA: TGTGCCAGCTCACCATTAACACTAGCGGGAGGGGAGCAGTTCTTC
J: TRBJ1-1; size: -; length: 14; V: TRBV27; D: -; CDR3: CASSLLRENTEAFF; DNA: TGTGCCAGCAGTTTACTCAGGGAAAACACTGAAGCTTTCTTT
J: TRBJ1-2; size: -; length: 13; V: TRBV6-2/TRBV6-3; D: -; CDR3: CASSYLLRDGYTF; DNA: TGTGCCAGCAGTTACCTACTCCGGGATGGCTACACCTTC
J: TRBJ1-2; size: few; length: 17; V: TRBV27; D: TRBD1; CDR3: CASSSSPDRRRDYGYTF; DNA: TGTGCCAGCAGTTCATCCCCGGACAGGAGGCGAGACTATGGCTACACCTTC
J: TRBJ1-4; size: -; length: 13; V: TRBV4-2; D: TRBD1; CDR3: CASSQHRGDSLFF; DNA: TGTGCCAGCAGCCAGCACAGGGGCGATAGCCTGTTTTTT
J: TRBJ2-7; size: -; length: 15; V: TRBV11-2; D: -; CDR3: CASSLGPVSPYEQYF; DNA: TGTGCCAGCAGCTTAGGCCCGGTATCGCCGTACGAGCAGTACTTC
J: TRBJ2-2; size: once; length: 16; V: TRBV6-6; D: TRBD1; CDR3: CASVSGQGFHIGELFF; DNA: TGTGCCAGCGTTTCGGGACAGGGTTTTCATATCGGGGAGCTGTTTTTT
J: TRBJ2-1; size: -; length: 17; V: TRBV24-1; D: -; CDR3: CATSDPGAQGGLIKQFF; DNA: TGTGCCACCAGTGACCCGGGCGCGCAGGGGGGTCTGATCAAGCAGTTCTTC
J: TRBJ2-1; size: -; length: 15; V: TRBV19; D: TRBD1; CDR3: CASSIPGTGVVEQFF; DNA: TGTGCCAGTAGTATCCCCGGGACAGGGGTTGTGGAGCAGTTCTTC
J: TRBJ2-7; size: -; length: 13; V: TRBV6-2/TRBV6-3; D: -; CDR3: CASSPRVFYEQYF; DNA: TGTGCCAGCAGTCCCAGGGTTTTCTACGAGCAGTACTTC
J: TRBJ1-1; size: -; length: 13; V: TRBV29-1; D: -; CDR3: CSVVLQVNTEAFF; DNA: TGCAGCGTCGTACTTCAGGTGAACACTGAAGCTTTCTTT
J: TRBJ2-2; size: -; length: 15; V: TRBV7-2; D: TRBD1; CDR3: CASSSDRAGTGELFF; DNA: TGTGCCAGCAGCTCGGACAGGGCCGGCACCGGGGAGCTGTTTTTT
J: TRBJ1-2; size: -; length: 13; V: TRBV6-5; D: -; CDR3: CASSPPLPYGYTF; DNA: TGTGCCAGCAGTCCTCCTCTCCCGTATGGCTACACCTTC
J: TRBJ2-6; size: -; length: 14; V: TRBV19; D: -; CDR3: CASSDSSGANVLTF; DNA: TGTGCCAGTAGCGACAGCTCTGGGGCCAACGTCCTGACTTTC
J: TRBJ2-5; size: -; length: 15; V: TRBV5-4; D: -; CDR3: CASSSWTVGLGSQYF; DNA: TGTGCCAGCAGCTCATGGACAGTGGGATTAGGGTCCCAGTACTTC
J: TRBJ2-5; size: -; length: 12; V: TRBV19; D: TRBD2; CDR3: CASSAGLGTQYF; DNA: TGTGCCAGTAGTGCGGGACTAGGGACCCAGTACTTC
J: TRBJ2-7; size: -; length: 15; V: TRBV5-4; D: TRBD1; CDR3: CASSLGQGVSYEQYF; DNA: TGTGCCAGCAGCTTGGGGCAGGGGGTCTCCTACGAGCAGTACTTC
J: TRBJ2-5; size: -; length: 17; V: TRBV5-1; D: TRBD2; CDR3: CASSPGLAGALQETQYF; DNA: TGCGCCAGCAGCCCCGGACTAGCGGGGGCCTTACAAGAGACCCAGTACTTC
J: TRBJ2-2; size: -; length: 17; V: TRBV10-3; D: TRBD2; CDR3: CAIQETSGGANTGELFF; DNA: TGTGCCATTCAGGAGACTAGCGGGGGGGCGAACACCGGGGAGCTGTTTTTT
J: TRBJ2-5; size: -; length: 15; V: TRBV27; D: TRBD2; CDR3: CASSLVAGDLKTQYF; DNA: TGTGCCAGCAGTTTGGTAGCGGGAGATCTGAAGACCCAGTACTTC
J: TRBJ1-2; size: once; length: 11; V: TRBV2; D: -; CDR3: CASASEGGYTF; DNA: TGTGCCAGTGCGTCTGAGGGTGGCTACACCTTC
J: TRBJ1-5; size: -; length: 13; V: TRBV5-4; D: -; CDR3: CASSDGGELPQHF; DNA: TGTGCCAGCAGCGACGGCGGGGAATTGCCCCAGCATTTT
J: TRBJ1-1; size: few; length: 13; V: TRBV6-2/TRBV6-3; D: TRBD1; CDR3: CASSYVTGVEAFF; DNA: TGTGCCAGCAGTTACGTGACAGGGGTCGAAGCTTTCTTT
J: TRBJ1-1; size: -; length: 13; V: TRBV30; D: -; CDR3: CAWRRQDYTEAFF; DNA: TGTGCCTGGAGAAGACAGGACTACACTGAAGCTTTCTTT
J: TRBJ1-2; size: -; length: 16; V: TRBV24-1; D: -; CDR3: CATSDLDQISNYGYTF; DNA: TGTGCCACCAGTGATTTAGATCAGATTTCTAACTATGGCTACACCTTC
J: TRBJ1-5; size: -; length: 14; V: TRBV18; D: -; CDR3: CASSPARDNQPQHF; DNA: TGTGCCAGCTCACCCGCCAGGGACAATCAGCCCCAGCATTTT
J: TRBJ2-7; size: -; length: 14; V: TRBV3-1/TRBV3-2; D: -; CDR3: CASSQGRGPYEQYF; DNA: TGTGCCAGCAGCCAAGGCCGGGGTCCCTACGAGCAGTACTTC
J: TRBJ2-2; size: -; length: 16; V: TRBV10-3; D: TRBD2; CDR3: CAISQILAVDTGELFF; DNA: TGTGCCATCAGTCAAATACTAGCGGTCGACACCGGGGAGCTGTTTTTT
J: TRBJ1-4; size: -; length: 13; V: TRBV7-9; D: -; CDR3: CASSRSTNEKLFF; DNA: TGTGCCAGCAGCCGTAGTACTAATGAAAAACTGTTTTTT
J: TRBJ1-3; size: -; length: 13; V: TRBV4-2; D: -; CDR3: CASSQGLENTIYF; DNA: TGTGCCAGCAGCCAGGGACTTGAAAACACCATATATTTT
J: TRBJ1-5; size: -; length: 15; V: TRBV7-2; D: -; CDR3: CASSLEGLSNQPQHF; DNA: TGTGCCAGCAGCTTAGAGGGACTTAGCAATCAGCCCCAGCATTTT
J: TRBJ1-5; size: -; length: 18; V: TRBV7-9; D: -; CDR3: CASSLVRGLGRQPEPQHF; DNA: TGTGCCAGCAGCTTAGTACGGGGTCTAGGACGCCAGCCGGAGCCCCAGCATTTT
J: TRBJ1-5; size: -; length: 13; V: TRBV3-1/TRBV3-2; D: TRBD1; CDR3: CASSRDRGEPQHF; DNA: TGTGCCAGCAGCCGGGACAGGGGAGAGCCCCAGCATTTT
J: TRBJ2-5; size: -; length: 13; V: TRBV2; D: -; CDR3: CARGPFQGETQYF; DNA: TGTGCCAGAGGGCCCTTTCAGGGGGAGACCCAGTACTTC
J: TRBJ2-7; size: -; length: 16; V: TRBV14; D: TRBD2; CDR3: CASSQVSGRAGDEQYF; DNA: TGTGCCAGCAGCCAAGTGAGCGGGAGGGCCGGCGACGAGCAGTACTTC
J: TRBJ1-6; size: -; length: 14; V: TRBV19; D: -; CDR3: CASSIGWSGSPLHF; DNA: TGTGCCAGTAGTATTGGGTGGTCGGGTTCACCCCTCCACTTT
J: TRBJ1-6; size: once; length: 16; V: TRBV27; D: -; CDR3: CASSFRVQARDSPLHF; DNA: TGTGCCAGCAGTTTCCGCGTGCAGGCCAGGGATTCACCCCTCCACTTT
J: TRBJ1-2; size: -; length: 14; V: TRBV5-4; D: -; CDR3: CASNLRGGNYGYTF; DNA: TGTGCCAGCAACCTGAGGGGGGGGAATTATGGCTACACCTTC